Below, 8 T cell receptor beta chains from the same sample are listed, as sequenced in a study of blood T cell repertoires in COVID-19. Sequencing used immunoSEQ multiplex PCR; TCRdb keeps in-frame clones, though not all of them. This sample has about 240,000 clones, with about 90% found just once. Source material: peripheral blood. These receptors all come from a man aged 55 to 69 with acute or convalescent COVID-19.

The chain employs TRBV7-9 and TRBJ1-2; 9 nucleotides line up with TRBD1. The V and J ends lost 5 bases and 7 bases, in that order; junction bases with no gene match: 5. The CDR3 totals 13 residues. Germline V lookup: CDR1 SEHNR, CDR2 FQNEAQ (reference sequence). The CDR3 DNA reads as TGTGCCAGCAGCCCTACACAGGGGGCTGGCTACACCTTC. Amino acids: CASSPTQGAGYTF.

The V and J genes are TRBV29-1 and TRBJ2-3; TRBD1 matches at 7 bases. The CDR3 is 15 residues long. V was pared by 1 base and J by 4 bases, with 8 bases of the junction left unmatched. The germline V gene has CDR1 SQVTM and CDR2 ANQGSEA. The DNA of the CDR3 is TGCAGCGTTGAAGTAGGACAGGACGCACCAGATACGCAGTATTTT. This gives the protein CSVEVGQDAPDTQYF.

The chain links TRBV6-5 to TRBJ1-4; maybe TRBD1 (6 bases). CDR1 and CDR2 from the germline V gene are MNHEY and SVGAGI. The CDR3 length is 16 residues. V was clipped by 2 bases and J by 5 bases, with 15 bases between them. CDR3 sequence (DNA): TGTGCCAGCAGTTACCATGGACAGAACCTCAATGAAAAACTGTTTTTT. Protein: CASSYHGQNLNEKLFF.

This clone came up once. V is TRBV7-9 and J is TRBJ2-7; D gene ambiguous. The CDR3 sequence is 16 residues long. Germline V CDR1 and CDR2: SEHNR, FQNEAQ (reference sequence). V was shortened by 5 bases and J by 6 bases, with 23 bases between the two germline ends. The CDR3 loop is CASSPLEFLGLPEQYF. The CDR3 bases are TGTGCCAGCAGCCCCTTGGAGTTCTTAGGTCTACCCGAGCAGTACTTC.

This clone was seen only once. CDR3 sequence: CASSSPGHNSYEQYF. CDR3 coding DNA: TGTGCCAGCAGTTCGCCGGGACACAACTCCTACGAGCAGTACTTC. The chain combines TRBV7-2 with TRBJ2-7; D is perhaps TRBD1 (6 bases). The ends were cut back, 6 bases at V and 0 bases at J, with 15 bases in the middle. Looked up from germline, CDR1 is SGHTA and CDR2 is FQGNSA. This CDR3 is 15 amino acids long.

In this sample, this clone turned up a few times. V gene TRBV20-1 combines with J gene TRBJ2-7; unclear D gene. This CDR3 spans 11 amino acids. CDR1 and CDR2 (germline): DFQATT, SNEGSKA (reference sequence). The ends were cut back, 5 bases at V and 0 bases at J, with 5 bases in the middle. The CDR3 sequence: CSAFYSYEQYF. CDR3 coding DNA: TGCAGTGCTTTTTACTCCTACGAGCAGTACTTC.

The chain recombines TRBV9 with TRBJ2-2; the D gene is possibly TRBD1 (6 bases). From germline, CDR1 is SGDLS and CDR2 YYNGEE. The CDR3 has 14 amino acids. V was trimmed by 4 bases and J by 8 bases, leaving 15 bases between them. Written as DNA, the CDR3 is TGTGCCAGCAGCCTTAGACAGGAGAGAGGGGAGCTGTTTTTT. This sequence encodes CASSLRQERGELFF.

J is TRBJ2-7 and V is TRBV6-5, with D unresolved. The CDR3 loop spans 12 amino acids. Germline V gene data show CDR1 as MNHEY and CDR2 as SVGAGI. V was cut by 6 bases and J by 7 bases, with 13 bases left in between. The CDR3 sequence is CASSLGPAEQYF. The CDR3 nucleotides read TGTGCCAGCAGCCTCGGTCCCGCGGAGCAGTACTTC.